A selection of T cell receptor beta chains follows, all from one sample in a study of blood T cells in healthy people across ages. One entry per CDR3 protein results from TCRdb running MiXCR on the 5' RACE reads. Of over a million distinct CDR3 sequences listed, 25% are singletons. The same sample was also studied in work on T cells of mothers and their children.

The sample was blood. These receptors were collected from a girl aged 2 to 9 in good health. CDR3s include the opening cysteine and the closing phenylalanine or tryptophan. D genes are given only for firm matches. Where a row states a size, it is once, few, many or the class of an expanded clone; other rows omit it.

few,-,TRBJ2-7,TRBV7-2,CASSLEPGSIDEQYF,TGTGCCAGCAGCTTGGAGCCGGGCTCGATCGACGAGCAGTACTTC
-,-,TRBJ1-5,TRBV6-1,CASSEIRTRSGDQPQHF,TGTGCCAGCAGTGAAATACGTACCCGATCAGGGGATCAGCCCCAGCATTTT
few,-,TRBJ1-2,TRBV4-2,CASSQAGTQQESYGYTF,TGTGCCAGCAGCCAAGCTGGAACACAACAGGAGAGCTATGGCTACACCTTC
few,-,TRBJ1-3,TRBV29-1,CSVATAGNTIYF,TGCAGCGTTGCCACGGCTGGAAACACCATATATTTT
-,TRBD2,TRBJ2-7,TRBV29-1,CSVEDPSGSSYEQYF,TGCAGCGTTGAAGATCCCAGCGGGAGCTCCTACGAGCAGTACTTC
once,-,TRBJ1-1,TRBV7-2,CASSSPGFKAFF,TGTGCCAGCAGCTCACCAGGGTTCAAAGCTTTCTTT
-,-,TRBJ2-7,TRBV2,CASSEPGAVHRDNDYYEQYF,TGTGCCAGCAGTGAACCTGGGGCAGTCCACCGGGACAACGACTACTACGAGCAGTACTTC
many,TRBD2,TRBJ2-5,TRBV29-1,CSVVGTSRSQETQYF,TGCAGCGTTGTTGGGACTAGCCGTTCCCAAGAGACCCAGTACTTC
-,-,TRBJ2-3,TRBV7-2,CASSLAAMNTQYF,TGTGCCAGCAGCTTAGCGGCGATGAATACGCAGTATTTT
-,-,TRBJ2-7,TRBV11-2,CASNRLVGTYEQYF,TGTGCCAGCAACCGTCTGGTTGGAACCTACGAGCAGTACTTC
-,TRBD1,TRBJ2-1,TRBV5-1,CASSSPDRGWNEQFF,TGCGCCAGCAGCTCCCCGGACAGGGGGTGGAATGAGCAGTTCTTC
-,-,TRBJ2-5,TRBV28,CASSPAKTQYF,TGTGCCAGCAGCCCCGCCAAGACCCAGTACTTC
-,TRBD2,TRBJ2-7,TRBV6-2/TRBV6-3,CASSSRGVTYEQYF,TGTGCCAGCTCTTCGCGGGGGGTTACCTACGAGCAGTACTTC
-,-,TRBJ2-1,TRBV2,CASRTEYNEQFF,TGTGCCAGTAGGACTGAATACAATGAGCAGTTCTTC
-,-,TRBJ2-1,TRBV29-1,CSVGPGEQFF,TGCAGCGTTGGGCCCGGTGAGCAGTTCTTC